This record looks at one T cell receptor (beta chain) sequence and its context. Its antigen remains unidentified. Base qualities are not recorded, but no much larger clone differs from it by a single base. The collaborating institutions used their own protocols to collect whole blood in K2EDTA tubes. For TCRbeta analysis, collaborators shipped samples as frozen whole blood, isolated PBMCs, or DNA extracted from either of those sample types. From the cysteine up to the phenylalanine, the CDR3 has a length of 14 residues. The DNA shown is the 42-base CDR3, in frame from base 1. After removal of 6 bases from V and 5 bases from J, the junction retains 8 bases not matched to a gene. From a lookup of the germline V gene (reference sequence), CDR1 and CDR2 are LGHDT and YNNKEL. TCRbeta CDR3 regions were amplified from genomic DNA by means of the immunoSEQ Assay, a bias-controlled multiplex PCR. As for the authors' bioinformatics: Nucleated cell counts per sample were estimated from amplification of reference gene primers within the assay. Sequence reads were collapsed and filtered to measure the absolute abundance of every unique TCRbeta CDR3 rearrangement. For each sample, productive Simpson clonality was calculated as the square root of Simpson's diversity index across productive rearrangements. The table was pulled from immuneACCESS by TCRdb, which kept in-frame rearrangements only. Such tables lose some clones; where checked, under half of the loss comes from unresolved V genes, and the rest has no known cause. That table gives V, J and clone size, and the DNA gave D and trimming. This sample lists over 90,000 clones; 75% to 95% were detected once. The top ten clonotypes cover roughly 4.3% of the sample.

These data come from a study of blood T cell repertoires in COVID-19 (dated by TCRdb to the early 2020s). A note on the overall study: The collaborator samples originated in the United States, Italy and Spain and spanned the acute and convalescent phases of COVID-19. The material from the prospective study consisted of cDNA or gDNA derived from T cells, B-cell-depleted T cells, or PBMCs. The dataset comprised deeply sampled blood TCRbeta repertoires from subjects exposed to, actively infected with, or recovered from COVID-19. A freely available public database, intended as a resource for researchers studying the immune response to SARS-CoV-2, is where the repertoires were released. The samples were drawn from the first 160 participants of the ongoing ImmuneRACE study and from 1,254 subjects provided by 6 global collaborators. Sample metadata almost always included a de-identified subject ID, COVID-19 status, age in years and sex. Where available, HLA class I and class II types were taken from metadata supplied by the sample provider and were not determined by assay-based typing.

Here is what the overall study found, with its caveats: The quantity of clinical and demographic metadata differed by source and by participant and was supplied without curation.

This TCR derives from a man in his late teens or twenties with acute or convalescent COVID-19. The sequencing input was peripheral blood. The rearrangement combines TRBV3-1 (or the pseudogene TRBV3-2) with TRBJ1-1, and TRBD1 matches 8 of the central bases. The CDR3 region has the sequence CASSLTGGGTEAFF. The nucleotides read TGTGCCAGCAGTCTAACAGGGGGGGGAACTGAAGCTTTCTTT.